The sequence of this TCR beta chain was determined in a study of cytomegalovirus exposure and HLA in healthy donors. Study-level results: While the bulk of TCR sequences proved rare, some public TCRs turned up in many donors. A later analysis reportedly found fewer N-insertions in an Asian-associated ancestry cluster than the roughly 670-donor mean. Sequencing likely caused a cluster of highly shared sequence variants. A later analysis found TCR association rates differed by HLA locus, highest for DRB1 and lowest for HLA-C.

In the PCR, 60 Vbeta and 13 Jbeta primers were used. Clones were sequenced by immunoSEQ multiplex PCR, and TCRdb holds only the in-frame ones, with some missing. The sample lists 60,000 to 85,000 clones; roughly 82% were seen once. Germline CDR1 and CDR2: KGHSH and LQKENI. The CDR3 spans 16 residues. The junction had 6 bases not matched to a gene; V was cut back by 2 bases and J by 2 bases. In regard to this clone: As yet, its antigen is unknown.

The TCR originated in a man in his 70s in good health and CMV-seropositive. V is TRBV18 and J is TRBJ1-5, with 7 bases lining up with TRBD1. What was sequenced was PBMCs. DNA for the CDR3: TGTGCCAGCTCACCAACAGGGGAGATGGGCAATCAGCCCCAGCATTTT. Protein product: CASSPTGEMGNQPQHF. Full variable domain (outside the CDR3, taken from reference TRBV18 and TRBJ1-5): NAGVMQNPRHLVRRRGQEARLRCSPMKGHSHVYWYRQLPEEGLKFMVYLQKENIIDESGMPKERFSAEFPKEGPSILRIQQVVRGDSAAYFCASSPTGEMGNQPQHFGDGTRLSIL.